These T cell receptor beta chains were read from a single sample in a study of cytomegalovirus exposure and HLA in healthy donors. Sequenced by immunoSEQ multiplex PCR; TCRdb stores in-frame clones only, minus some. The sample holds 120,000 to 150,000 clones, around 75% seen once. Sequencing was performed on PBMCs. Receptors were obtained from a woman aged 18 to 35 in good health and CMV-seronegative. CDR3s include the opening cysteine and the closing phenylalanine or tryptophan. The order of the fields is D gene, V gene, clone size, J gene, CDR3 DNA, CDR3 protein. A D gene is named only where the DNA matches it firmly. Clone size is shown for a subset of rows, as once, few, many or a class of expanded clone.

NA	TRBV7-2	NA	TRBJ2-1	TGTGCCAGCAGCTTATATGGGGGACAATACAATGAACAGTTCTTC	CASSLYGGQYNEQFF
TRBD2	TRBV18	once	TRBJ2-1	TGTGCCAGCTCACGGACTAGTGGAGACAATGAGCAGTTCTTC	CASSRTSGDNEQFF
NA	TRBV7-6	NA	TRBJ2-7	TGTGCCAGCAGCTTAGAATGGACTAACTACGGGCAGTACTTC	CASSLEWTNYGQYF
NA	TRBV19	NA	TRBJ1-6	TGTGCCAGTAGTCAGGGGCAGCTAAATTCACCCCTCCACTTT	CASSQGQLNSPLHF
TRBD2	TRBV6-6	NA	TRBJ2-1	TGTGCCAGCAGTTCCACGGGGGGTAGTGAGCAGTTCTTC	CASSSTGGSEQFF
NA	TRBV6-4	NA	TRBJ2-3	TGTGCCAGCAGTGACCAGCAGGGGGATACGCAGTATTTT	CASSDQQGDTQYF
TRBD1	TRBV5-4	few	TRBJ1-2	TGTGCCAGCAGCGATCTATCCAGGGGGTATGGCTACACCTTC	CASSDLSRGYGYTF
TRBD1	TRBV9	NA	TRBJ2-3	TGTGCCAGCAGCGTAGCGACAGGGGTTGCAGATACGCAGTATTTT	CASSVATGVADTQYF
NA	TRBV19	once	TRBJ1-5	TGTGCCAGTAGTTTCGTGAGGGGCAATCAGCCCCAGCATTTT	CASSFVRGNQPQHF
NA	TRBV4-3	NA	TRBJ1-4	TGCGCCAGCTCAAAGGTGGGCGGGGGTCGGGCTAATGAAAAACTGTTTTTT	CASSKVGGGRANEKLFF
TRBD1	TRBV29-1	few	TRBJ2-1	TGCAGCGTTGACATCCAGGGGGCAGGCAATGAGCAGTTCTTC	CSVDIQGAGNEQFF
TRBD2	TRBV7-2	NA	TRBJ2-1	TGTGCCAGCAGCCAGGGACGGGGCGGGAGTGGTGAGCAGTTCTTC	CASSQGRGGSGEQFF
NA	TRBV7-2	NA	TRBJ2-3	TGTGCCAGCAGCCGAGGCGGGGAGAGCACAGATACGCAGTATTTT	CASSRGGESTDTQYF
NA	TRBV9	NA	TRBJ1-5	TGTGCCAGCAGCTCCGGGGGGCCTTATAGCAATCAGCCCCAGCATTTT	CASSSGGPYSNQPQHF
NA	TRBV6-5	NA	TRBJ2-3	TGTGCCAGCAGTTATTCAGCGGACTCAGATACGCAGTATTTT	CASSYSADSDTQYF
NA	TRBV19	NA	TRBJ1-1	TGTGCCAGTAGGAGCAGGGGGAACACTGAAGCTTTCTTT	CASRSRGNTEAFF
NA	TRBV7-8	once	TRBJ1-2	TGTGCCAGCAGTTCCGTCACGGAGGTCGGCTACACCTTC	CASSSVTEVGYTF
NA	TRBV6-6	NA	TRBJ2-5	TGTGCCAGCAGTCAACAGGTTCAAGAGACCCAGTACTTC	CASSQQVQETQYF
NA	TRBV6-5	NA	TRBJ2-4	TGTGCCAGCAGTCGATTACCGGGAAACATTCAGTACTTC	CASSRLPGNIQYF
NA	TRBV18	NA	TRBJ1-6	TGTGCCAGCTCTCCCCTGCGGGGGCCTAATTCACCCCTCCACTTT	CASSPLRGPNSPLHF
TRBD1	TRBV7-9	few	TRBJ1-2	TGTGCCAGCAGCCAGGGACAGCCAGCTAACTATGGCTACACCTTC	CASSQGQPANYGYTF
NA	TRBV12-5	NA	TRBJ1-5	TGTGCTAGTGGTTTGTATCCGGGGGGCAATCAGCCCCAGCATTTT	CASGLYPGGNQPQHF
TRBD2	TRBV7-9	once	TRBJ2-1	TGTTCCAGCAGTTCCCGAGCGGGAGGCCTTCAATACAATGAGCAGTTCTTC	CSSSSRAGGLQYNEQFF
TRBD2	TRBV7-3	NA	TRBJ2-1	TGTGCCAGCAGCCCACTTAGCGGGGGCCACAATGAGCAGTTCTTC	CASSPLSGGHNEQFF
NA	TRBV25-1	few	TRBJ1-1	TGTGCCAGCAGCCAAGGGGGAATGAACACTGAAGCTTTCTTT	CASSQGGMNTEAFF
NA	TRBV2	NA	TRBJ2-3	TGTGCCAGCGCCATAGGGGGGGGTAAGGCAGATACGCAGTATTTT	CASAIGGGKADTQYF
TRBD1	TRBV5-1	NA	TRBJ2-5	TGCGCCAGCAGCTTGGGGACAGGGGCTCAAGAGACCCAGTACTTC	CASSLGTGAQETQYF
NA	TRBV7-6	NA	TRBJ2-6	TGTGCCAGCAGCTTAGACAGCTCTGGGGCCAACGTCCTGACTTTC	CASSLDSSGANVLTF
NA	TRBV5-1	NA	TRBJ2-1	TGCGCCAGCAGCTTGACTAACAATGAGCAGTTCTTC	CASSLTNNEQFF
TRBD2	TRBV25-1	NA	TRBJ2-5	TGTGCCAGCAGTGCGGGACTAGCGGCGGAGACCCAGTACTTC	CASSAGLAAETQYF
NA	TRBV6-6	NA	TRBJ1-5	TGTGCCAGCAGTTTGGACAGCAATAGCAATCAGCCCCAGCATTTT	CASSLDSNSNQPQHF
TRBD2	TRBV7-2	NA	TRBJ2-2	TGTGCCAGCAGCTGGGGCCCTAGCGGGCTCGTCACCGGGGAGCTGTTTTTT	CASSWGPSGLVTGELFF
TRBD1	TRBV19	NA	TRBJ1-5	TGTGCCAGTACCTTGGGACAGGGCCTAGGTCAGCCCCAGCATTTT	CASTLGQGLGQPQHF
NA	TRBV7-9	NA	TRBJ2-2	TGTGCCAGCAGCCCTACTACCAGCTTCACCGGGGAGCTGTTTTTT	CASSPTTSFTGELFF
NA	TRBV5-5	NA	TRBJ1-1	TGTGCCAGCAGCCTCCTTACAGGGATGAACACTGAAGCTTTCTTT	CASSLLTGMNTEAFF
NA	TRBV18	NA	TRBJ1-6	TGTGCCAGCTCACCACCCCCACAGGGAAGGAATTCACCCCTCCACTTT	CASSPPPQGRNSPLHF
TRBD2	TRBV6-5	NA	TRBJ2-5	TGTGCCAGCAGTTCGTTCAGCGGGGTACCCCAAGAGACCCAGTACTTC	CASSSFSGVPQETQYF
NA	TRBV28	NA	TRBJ2-3	TGTGCCAGCAGTTTACAAGTAGCGGATAAGCAGTATTTT	CASSLQVADKQYF
TRBD1	TRBV19	NA	TRBJ1-3	TGTGCCAGTAGTATAATGCAGGGGGTCCAAAGCTCTGGAAACACCATATATTTT	CASSIMQGVQSSGNTIYF
NA	TRBV28	NA	TRBJ1-1	TGTGCCAGCACCGACGCAGGGGTCCCCATGAACACTGAAGCTTTCTTT	CASTDAGVPMNTEAFF
TRBD1	TRBV7-6	NA	TRBJ1-5	TGTGCCAGCAGCTCGGACAGGTTGGGCCAGCCCCAGCATTTT	CASSSDRLGQPQHF
TRBD2	TRBV7-3	few	TRBJ2-2	TGTGCCAGCAGCTTAACTCCAGCGGGGGGGCATAGGGAGCTGTTTTTT	CASSLTPAGGHRELFF
NA	TRBV29-1	NA	TRBJ1-2	TGCAGCGTTTACAGGGAAGGAGACTATGGCTACACCTTC	CSVYREGDYGYTF
NA	TRBV7-2	NA	TRBJ1-5	TGTGCCACTACTCCAGGGAAGGATCGGCCCCAGCATTTT	CATTPGKDRPQHF
NA	TRBV5-4	NA	TRBJ2-1	TGTGCCAGCACCCCAGATCCAAGCTCCTACAATGAGCAGTTCTTC	CASTPDPSSYNEQFF
NA	TRBV28	NA	TRBJ2-7	TGTGCCAGCAGTATCGGGACCTACGAGCAGTACTTC	CASSIGTYEQYF
TRBD1	TRBV4-3	NA	TRBJ2-1	TGCGCCAGCAGCCAAGAACGGACAGGGACCTACAATGAGCAGTTCTTC	CASSQERTGTYNEQFF
NA	TRBV7-9	NA	TRBJ1-2	TGTGCCAGCACCCCGGTAGGACATTATGGCTACACCTTC	CASTPVGHYGYTF
NA	TRBV5-6	NA	TRBJ1-2	TGTGCCAGCAGCATTGACAGTGTTAACTATGGCTACACCTTC	CASSIDSVNYGYTF
TRBD1	TRBV29-1	NA	TRBJ1-1	TGCAGCGGGGACAGACCGAACACTGAAGCTTTCTTT	CSGDRPNTEAFF
NA	TRBV6-1	NA	TRBJ2-7	TGTGCCAGCAGTGAAATGGCGGCCTACGAGCAGTACTTC	CASSEMAAYEQYF